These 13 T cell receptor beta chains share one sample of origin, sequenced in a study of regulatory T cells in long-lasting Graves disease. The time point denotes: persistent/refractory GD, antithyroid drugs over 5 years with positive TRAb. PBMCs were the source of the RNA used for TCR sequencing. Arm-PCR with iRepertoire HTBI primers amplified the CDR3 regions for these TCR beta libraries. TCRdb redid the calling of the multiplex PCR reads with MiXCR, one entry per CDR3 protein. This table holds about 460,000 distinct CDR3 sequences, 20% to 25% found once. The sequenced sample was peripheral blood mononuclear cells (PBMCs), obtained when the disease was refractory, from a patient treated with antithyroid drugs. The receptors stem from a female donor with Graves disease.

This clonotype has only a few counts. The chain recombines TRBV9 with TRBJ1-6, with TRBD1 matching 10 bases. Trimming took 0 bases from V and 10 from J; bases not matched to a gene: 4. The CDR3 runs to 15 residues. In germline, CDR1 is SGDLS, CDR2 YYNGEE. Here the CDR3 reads CASSVEDRGYSPLHF. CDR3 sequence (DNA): TGTGCCAGCAGCGTAGAGGACAGGGGGTACTCACCCCTCCACTTT. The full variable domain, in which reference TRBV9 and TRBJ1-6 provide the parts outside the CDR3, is DSGVTQTPKHLITATGQRVTLRCSPRSGDLSVYWYQQSLDQGLQFLIQYYNGEERAKGNILERFSAQQFPDLHSELNLSSLELGDSALYFCASSVEDRGYSPLHFGNGTRLTVT.

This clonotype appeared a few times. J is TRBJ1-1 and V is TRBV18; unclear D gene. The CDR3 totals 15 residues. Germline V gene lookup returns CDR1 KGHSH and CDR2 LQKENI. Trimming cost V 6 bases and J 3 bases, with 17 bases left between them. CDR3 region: CASSPSGIRDTEAFF. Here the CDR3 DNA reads TGTGCCAGCTCGCCAAGCGGGATAAGGGACACTGAAGCTTTCTTT.

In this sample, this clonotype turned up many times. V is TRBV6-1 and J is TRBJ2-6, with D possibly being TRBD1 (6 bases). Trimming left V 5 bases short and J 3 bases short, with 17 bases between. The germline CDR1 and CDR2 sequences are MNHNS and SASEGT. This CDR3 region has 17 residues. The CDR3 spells CASSPDDGTSGANVLTF. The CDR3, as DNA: TGTGCCAGCAGTCCCGACGACGGGACAAGTGGGGCCAACGTCCTGACTTTC.

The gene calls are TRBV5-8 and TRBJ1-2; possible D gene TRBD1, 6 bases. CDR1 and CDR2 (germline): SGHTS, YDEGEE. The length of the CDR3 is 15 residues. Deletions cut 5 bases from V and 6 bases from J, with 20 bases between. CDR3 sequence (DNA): TGTGCCAGCAGGAGTGCATTTGGACAGATAAATGGCTACACCTTC. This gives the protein CASRSAFGQINGYTF.

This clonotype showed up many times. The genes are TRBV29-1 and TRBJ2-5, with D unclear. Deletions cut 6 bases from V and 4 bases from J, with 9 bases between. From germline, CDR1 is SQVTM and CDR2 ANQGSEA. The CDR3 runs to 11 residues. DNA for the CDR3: TGCAGCGTAGCCATCGGAGAGACCCAGTACTTC. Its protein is CSVAIGETQYF.

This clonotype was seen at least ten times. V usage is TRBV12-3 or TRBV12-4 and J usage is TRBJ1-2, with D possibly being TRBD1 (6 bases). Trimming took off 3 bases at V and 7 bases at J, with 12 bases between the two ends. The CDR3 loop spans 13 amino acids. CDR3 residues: CASSLGQGGGYTF. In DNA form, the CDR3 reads TGTGCCAGCAGTTTGGGTCAAGGGGGTGGCTACACCTTC.

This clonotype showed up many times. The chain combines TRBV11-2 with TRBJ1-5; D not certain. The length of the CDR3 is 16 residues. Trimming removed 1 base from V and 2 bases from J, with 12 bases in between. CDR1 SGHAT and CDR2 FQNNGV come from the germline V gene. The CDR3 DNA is TGTGCCAGCAGCTTAGGAGGTCGCGGGCGCAATCAGCCCCAGCATTTT. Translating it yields CASSLGGRGRNQPQHF.

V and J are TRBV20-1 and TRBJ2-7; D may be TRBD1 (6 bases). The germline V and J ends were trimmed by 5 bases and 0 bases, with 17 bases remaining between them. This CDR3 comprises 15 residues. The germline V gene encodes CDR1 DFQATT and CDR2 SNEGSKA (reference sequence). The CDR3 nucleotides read TGCAGTGCTCCCCAGGGGAGCGACAGCTCCTACGAGCAGTACTTC. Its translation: CSAPQGSDSSYEQYF.

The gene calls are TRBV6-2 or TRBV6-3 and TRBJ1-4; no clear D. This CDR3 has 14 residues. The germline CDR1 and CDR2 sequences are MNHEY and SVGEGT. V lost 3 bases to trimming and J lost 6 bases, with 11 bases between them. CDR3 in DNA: TGTGCCAGCAGTTATTGGAGTGGGCATGAAAAACTGTTTTTT. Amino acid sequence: CASSYWSGHEKLFF.

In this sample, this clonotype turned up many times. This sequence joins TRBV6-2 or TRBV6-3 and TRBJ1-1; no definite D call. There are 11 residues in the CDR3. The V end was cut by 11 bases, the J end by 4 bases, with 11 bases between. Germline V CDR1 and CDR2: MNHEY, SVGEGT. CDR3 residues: CAVLQATEAFF. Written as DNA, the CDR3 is TGTGCCGTCCTTCAGGCCACTGAAGCTTTCTTT.

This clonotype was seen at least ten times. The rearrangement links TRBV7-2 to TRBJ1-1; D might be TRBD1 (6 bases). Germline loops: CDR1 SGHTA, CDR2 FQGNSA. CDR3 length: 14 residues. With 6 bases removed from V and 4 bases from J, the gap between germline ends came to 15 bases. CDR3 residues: CASRPTGTGTEAFF. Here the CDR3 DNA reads TGTGCCAGCAGGCCTACAGGGACTGGCACTGAAGCTTTCTTT.

CDR3 bases: TGTGCCAGCAGTGAGAGGGACCAGATCACAGATACGCAGTATTTT. This encodes CASSERDQITDTQYF. The chain employs TRBV12-3 or TRBV12-4 and TRBJ2-3, with D possibly being TRBD1 or TRBD2 (5 bases each). This CDR3 is built from 15 residues. The V and J ends lost 5 bases and 2 bases respectively, with 14 bases between them.

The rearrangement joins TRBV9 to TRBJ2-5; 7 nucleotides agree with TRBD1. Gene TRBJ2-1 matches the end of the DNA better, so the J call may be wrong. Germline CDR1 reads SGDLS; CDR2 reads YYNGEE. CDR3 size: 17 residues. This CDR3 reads CASSTPSGTVSYNEQFF. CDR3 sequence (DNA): TGTGCCAGCAGCACACCGTCCGGGACAGTTTCTTACAATGAGCAGTTCTTC.